These 4 T cell receptor beta chains came from one sample sequenced in a study of read filtering for tumor transcriptome and immune sequencing. From around 0.4 ug of RNA, a library with molecular barcoded alpha/delta and beta/gamma adaptors was made. TCRdb processed the reads anew with MiXCR; each CDR3 protein has one entry. The sample carries tens of thousands of distinct CDR3 sequences, approximately 18% recorded once. Sequenced sample: a population of CD138-negative cells sorted from bone marrow. These receptors were collected from a donor aged 40 or over with multiple myeloma.

With respect to this clonotype: Possible read error: a much larger clone is one base away. This likely comes from a read error, as the CDR3 has no conserved phenylalanine or tryptophan at its end. This chain links TRBV28 with TRBJ2-3; either TRBD1 or TRBD2 may supply D (5 bases each). Germline V lookup: CDR1 MDHEN, CDR2 SYDVKM. V was shortened by 8 bases and J by 1 base, with 10 bases between the two germline ends. This CDR3 has 13 residues. For the CDR3, the DNA is TGTGCCAGCCAGGGAGAGGGCACAGATACGCAGTATGTT. It is translated as CASQGEGTDTQYV.

This clonotype was observed at least ten times. The CDR3 region has the DNA TGTGCCAGCAGCTCCGGGGCCCCTAGCACAGATACGCAGTATTTT. Translated: CASSSGAPSTDTQYF. This chain connects TRBV7-2 to TRBJ2-3; possibly TRBD1 or TRBD2 for D (5 bases each). Trimming stripped 4 bases from V and 0 bases from J, with 11 bases between. This CDR3 contains 15 residues. The germline V gene has CDR1 SGHTA and CDR2 FQGNSA.

About this clonotype: This may come from a read error, since a much larger clone is one base off. The gene calls are TRBV3-1 and TRBJ1-5, with 12 bases that match TRBD1. The CDR3 covers 17 residues. V dropped 8 bases and J dropped 6; count of bases not matched to a gene: 14. From germline, CDR1 is LGHDT and CDR2 YNNKEL (reference sequence). The CDR3 region is CASGLGLGTGGSQPQHF. CDR3 bases: TGTGCCAGCGGCCTCGGACTCGGGACAGGGGGCTCTCAGCCCCAGCATTTT. Based on the CDR3 plus reference TRBV3-1 and TRBJ1-5, the full variable domain is DTAVSQTPKYLVTQMGNDKSIKCEQNLGHDTMYWYKQDSKKFLKIMFSYNNKELIINETVPNRFSPKSPDKAHLNLHINSLELGDSAVYFCASGLGLGTGGSQPQHFGDGTRLSIL.

Notes on this clonotype: Because it lacks the conserved phenylalanine or tryptophan at the end, this CDR3 is likely a read error. The chain links TRBV11-2 to TRBJ1-2; 8 nucleotides line up with TRBD1. The CDR3 has 16 amino acids. The V gene end was trimmed by 0 bases and the J gene end by 7 bases; junction bases not matched to a gene: 10. Germline assignment: CDR1 SGHAT and CDR2 FQNNGV. CDR3 coding DNA: TGTGCCAGCAGCTTAGATCCCCAGGGGGCCCCTTCTGGCTACACCCTC. Its protein product is CASSLDPQGAPSGYTL.